The 26 T cell receptor beta chains reported below all come from one sample, sequenced in a study of T cell repertoires in cytomegalovirus infection. These receptors have no known antigen. TCRdb redid the calling of the reads with MiXCR, one entry per CDR3 protein. The data hold around 800,000 distinct CDR3 sequences, with around a third observed a single time. The specimen comprised cultured CD8+ T cells from PBMCs, sampled from culture after CMV antigen stimulation. These TCRs come from a human donor in good health (CMV status not recorded). Some clones in this sample may be carry-over from other donors' samples.

The rearrangement links TRBV3-1 to TRBJ2-7, with D possibly being TRBD1 or TRBD2 (5 bases each). This CDR3 region has 16 residues. CDR1 is LGHDT and CDR2 is YNNKEL in the germline V gene (reference sequence). V was shortened by 1 base and J by 6 bases, with 19 bases between the two germline ends. The CDR3 sequence is CASSQGGPGWGAEQYF. The CDR3, as DNA: TGTGCCAGCAGCCAAGGAGGGCCAGGGTGGGGCGCCGAGCAGTACTTC.

This chain connects TRBV23-1 to TRBJ2-1, with D hard to call. TRBV23-1 is an open reading frame whose function is uncertain. The CDR3 consists of 14 residues. The V gene lost 9 bases and the J gene lost 6 bases, with 18 bases spanning the gap. Written as DNA, the CDR3 is TGCGCCAGTGGTAAGCACCCGACTGGCAATGAGCAGTTCTTC. As protein: CASGKHPTGNEQFF.

The chain couples TRBV6-1 to TRBJ2-7; the D gene is possibly TRBD1 (5 bases). The CDR3 runs 15 residues. Per germline, CDR1 MNHNS and CDR2 SASEGT. The V end lost 2 bases, the J end lost 2 bases, and 13 bases lay between the germline ends. CDR3 nucleotides: TGTGCCAGCAGTGAATTAAACCAGGGTCCCTACGAGCAGTACGTC. This codes for CASSELNQGPYEQYV.

This clonotype was seen more than once but under ten times. The chain is built from TRBV27 and TRBJ2-6; D is possibly TRBD1 (5 bases). V was pared by 8 bases and J by 4 bases, with 21 bases between. This CDR3 region has 17 residues. Germline V lookup: CDR1 MNHEY, CDR2 SMNVEV (reference sequence). The DNA for the CDR3 is TGTGCCAGCGCCTATGAAACAGGTTTCTCCGGGGCCAACGTCCTGACTTTC. Its protein is CASAYETGFSGANVLTF.

V and J are TRBV19 and TRBJ2-7, with D possibly matching TRBD2 (6 bases). Trimming cost V 11 bases and J 5 bases, with 19 bases left between them. There are 13 residues in the CDR3. Germline V gene sequence: CDR1 LNHDA, CDR2 SQIVND (reference sequence). CDR3 region: CAGVESREDEQYF. The CDR3 nucleotides are TGTGCCGGCGTCGAGAGTAGGGAGGACGAGCAGTACTTC.

The CDR3: CAISDPGTRVPGYTF. The CDR3 bases are TGTGCCATCAGTGACCCCGGGACACGGGTTCCTGGCTACACCTTC. The chain uses TRBV10-3 and TRBJ1-2; D may be TRBD1 (6 bases). Germline CDR1 and CDR2: ENHRY and SYGVKD. The ends were cut back, 3 bases at V and 7 bases at J, with 18 bases in the middle. The CDR3 contains 15 residues.

The chain uses TRBV11-1 and TRBJ2-7, with TRBD2 matching 7 bases. CDR3 length: 13 amino acids. Germline V gene data show CDR1 as SGHAT and CDR2 as FQDESV (reference sequence). Losses at the gene ends were 2 bases for V and 3 bases for J; bases not matched to a gene: 1. CDR3 coding DNA: TGTGCCAGCAGCTTAATAGCGGGCTACGAGCAGTACGTC. Translating it yields CASSLIAGYEQYV.

V gene TRBV27 combines with J gene TRBJ1-1, with D unresolved. CDR1 and CDR2 from the germline V gene are MNHEY and SMNVEV (reference sequence). Trimming stripped 2 bases from V and 1 base from J, with 5 bases between. The CDR3 covers 13 residues. The chain's CDR3 is CASSLQKNTEAFF. Here the CDR3 DNA reads TGTGCCAGCAGTTTACAGAAGAACACTGAAGCTTTCTTT.

There are a few counts of this clonotype. V is TRBV7-9 and J is TRBJ1-4; unclear D gene. The CDR3 covers 14 residues. Germline assignment: CDR1 SEHNR and CDR2 FQNEAQ (reference sequence). Between the trimmed V and J ends, which lost 3 bases and 6 bases, there was a span of 11 bases. This chain's CDR3 is CASSFGKTHEKLFF. Written as DNA, the CDR3 is TGTGCCAGCAGCTTTGGGAAGACCCATGAAAAACTGTTTTTT.

This clonotype was counted between two and nine times. The CDR3 DNA reads TGCAGCGTTGAGTTTACGGGGTACGGCTACACCTTC. Residues: CSVEFTGYGYTF. The gene calls are TRBV29-1 and TRBJ1-2; D gene unclear. CDR1 SQVTM and CDR2 ANQGSEA come from the germline V gene. The CDR3 is 12 residues long. The V end was cut by 3 bases, the J end by 8 bases, with 13 bases between.

The chain couples TRBV7-9 to TRBJ2-1; no clear D gene. Germline-derived CDR1 and CDR2 are SEHNR and FQNEAQ (reference sequence). This CDR3 contains 12 residues. The V end was cut by 2 bases, the J end by 8 bases, with 7 bases between. The CDR3 loop is CASSLWNDEQFF. In DNA form, the CDR3 reads TGTGCCAGCAGCTTATGGAACGATGAGCAGTTCTTC.

In nucleotides, the CDR3 is TGTGCCAGCAGTGAAAGGGGACAGGGAGGTTCACCCCTCCACTTT. Protein sequence: CASSERGQGGSPLHF. V and J are TRBV6-1 and TRBJ1-6; TRBD1 agrees at 9 bases. This CDR3 is 15 amino acids long. Germline V gives CDR1 MNHNS, CDR2 SASEGT. V trimming: 2 bases; J trimming: 9 bases; junction bases outside the gene matches: 5.

V usage is TRBV27 and J usage is TRBJ1-1, with a tentative D call TRBD1 (6 bases). CDR1 MNHEY and CDR2 SMNVEV come from the germline V gene (reference sequence). The CDR3 runs to 13 residues. V gave up 8 bases and J gave up 6 bases, with 16 bases separating them. CDR3 sequence (DNA): TGTGCCAGCGGTCCCCTTGGGGGCGCTGAAGCTTTCTTT. Protein sequence: CASGPLGGAEAFF.

This clonotype was observed a handful of times. V gene TRBV7-8 combines with J gene TRBJ1-2, with D tentatively TRBD1 (6 bases). CDR3 length: 14 residues. The germline gives CDR1 SGHVS, CDR2 FQNEAQ. Between the trimmed V and J ends, which lost 0 bases and 13 bases, there was a span of 18 bases. DNA of the CDR3: TGTGCCAGCAGCTTAGCTTCCCGGACAGAACCCTGCACCTTC. Protein: CASSLASRTEPCTF.

The chain employs TRBV6-8 and TRBJ1-2, with 8 bases lining up with TRBD1. The trim removed 7 bases at V and 4 bases at J, leaving 8 bases unmatched. Germline CDR1 is MNHGY and CDR2 is SAAAGT. This CDR3 is built from 14 residues. The CDR3 sequence is CASTMTGATYGYTF. For the CDR3, the DNA is TGTGCCAGCACAATGACAGGGGCGACCTATGGCTACACCTTC.

This clonotype was counted only a few times. V gene TRBV5-1 combines with J gene TRBJ2-1; TRBD2 matches 8 bases. Germline CDR1 is SGHRS and CDR2 is YFSETQ. This CDR3 has 16 amino acids. V shed 5 bases and J 2 bases; nucleotides not matched to a gene: 9. As DNA, the CDR3 is TGCGCCAGCAGTGCCGAGAGGACTAGCCCCTACAATGAGCAGTTCTTC. Its protein product is CASSAERTSPYNEQFF.

This clonotype has just a few counts. The chain uses TRBV19 and TRBJ1-2; D gene unclear. The CDR3 has 13 residues. The V end lost 7 bases, the J end lost 8 bases, and 17 bases lay between the germline ends. Germline CDR1 is LNHDA and CDR2 is SQIVND (reference sequence). The CDR3 sequence: CASIGSRLEGYTF. CDR3 in DNA: TGTGCCAGTATCGGATCTCGCCTGGAAGGCTACACCTTC.

In this sample, this clonotype turned up a few times. The chain couples TRBV4-1 to TRBJ2-2; D may be TRBD1 or TRBD2 (6 bases each). Germline V gives CDR1 MGHRA, CDR2 YSYEKL. This CDR3 has 16 amino acids. Trimming pared 2 bases from V and 4 bases from J, leaving 14 bases between. This CDR3 reads CASSQRSQGGTGELFF. Here the CDR3 DNA reads TGCGCCAGCAGCCAAAGGTCACAGGGAGGCACCGGGGAGCTGTTTTTT.

At least ten counts were recorded for this clonotype. The gene calls are TRBV7-2 and TRBJ2-1, with 14 bases fitting TRBD2. This CDR3 region has 16 residues. CDR1 and CDR2 from the germline V gene are SGHTA and FQGNSA. Trimming cost V 3 bases and J 7 bases; bases outside gene matches: 5. The CDR3 sequence: CASSFRTSGGMNEQFF. CDR3 DNA: TGTGCCAGCAGCTTCCGGACTAGCGGGGGGATGAATGAGCAGTTCTTC.

V usage is TRBV29-1 and J usage is TRBJ2-3, with 8 bases matching TRBD2. Germline CDR1 is SQVTM and CDR2 is ANQGSEA. The CDR3 runs 16 residues. V shed 7 bases, J shed 9 bases, and the junction held 21 bases outside the gene matches. This chain's CDR3 is CSGRGVKGENRQTQYF. Here the CDR3 DNA reads TGCAGCGGGCGGGGGGTAAAGGGGGAGAACCGACAAACGCAGTATTTT.

The rearrangement uses TRBV28 and TRBJ2-1; TRBD1 is a possible D gene (7 bases). Germline V lookup: CDR1 MDHEN, CDR2 SYDVKM. V was clipped by 7 bases and J by 8 bases, with 15 bases between them. There are 13 residues in the CDR3. The CDR3 region has the DNA TGTGCCAGCACCCCAGGGGGGCCGGATGAGCAGTTCTTC. Encoded protein: CASTPGGPDEQFF.

Comments on this clonotype: A much larger clone sits a single nucleotide away, making a read error possible. V and J are TRBV28 and TRBJ2-1; D is uncertain. Germline CDR1 MDHEN, CDR2 SYDVKM. CDR3 length: 16 amino acids. V lost 8 bases and J lost 0, with 17 bases in between. The CDR3, as DNA: TGTGCCAGCCGCCATATCGGATCTTTCTCCTACAATGAGCAGTTCTTC. Its protein is CASRHIGSFSYNEQFF.

This clonotype was picked up many times. V usage is TRBV7-9 and J usage is TRBJ1-2; no definite D call. The CDR3 consists of 16 residues. Trimming took off 7 bases at V and 2 bases at J, with 20 bases between the two ends. Germline V gene data show CDR1 as SEHNR and CDR2 as FQNEAQ (reference sequence). The CDR3 sequence: CASTSGLAEQNYGYTF. CDR3 DNA sequence: TGTGCCAGCACCTCGGGCTTGGCTGAACAGAACTATGGCTACACCTTC.

This clonotype has only a few counts. This chain connects TRBV7-6 to TRBJ1-1; 12 bases agree with TRBD1. The V segment lost 5 bases and the J segment 5 bases; nucleotides outside the gene matches: 12. CDR3 length equals 17 residues. Germline CDR1 reads SGHVS; CDR2 reads FNYEAQ. CDR3 DNA sequence: TGTGCCAGCAGCCGGACCGGGACAGGGGGCGAGAGTACTGAAGCTTTCTTT. Amino acids: CASSRTGTGGESTEAFF.

With respect to this clonotype: This CDR3 is missing its conserved last phenylalanine or tryptophan, likely due to a read error. V gene TRBV7-9 combines with J gene TRBJ1-1; D remains ambiguous. This CDR3 contains 11 residues. V was cut by 9 bases and J by 5 bases, with 10 bases left in between. Germline V lookup: CDR1 SEHNR, CDR2 FQNEAQ (reference sequence). In DNA form, the CDR3 reads TGTGCCAGTACGTGGAGGACTGAAGCTTTCTCT. This codes for CASTWRTEAFS.

V usage is TRBV29-1 and J usage is TRBJ2-1; D may match TRBD1 or TRBD2 (5 bases each). From germline, CDR1 is SQVTM and CDR2 ANQGSEA. The CDR3 consists of 15 residues. V was trimmed by 4 bases and J by 3 bases, leaving 16 bases between them. The CDR3 nucleotides read TGCAGCGTTGGGAGCTGGGGGAGCCACTACAATGAGCAGTTCTTC. Residues: CSVGSWGSHYNEQFF.